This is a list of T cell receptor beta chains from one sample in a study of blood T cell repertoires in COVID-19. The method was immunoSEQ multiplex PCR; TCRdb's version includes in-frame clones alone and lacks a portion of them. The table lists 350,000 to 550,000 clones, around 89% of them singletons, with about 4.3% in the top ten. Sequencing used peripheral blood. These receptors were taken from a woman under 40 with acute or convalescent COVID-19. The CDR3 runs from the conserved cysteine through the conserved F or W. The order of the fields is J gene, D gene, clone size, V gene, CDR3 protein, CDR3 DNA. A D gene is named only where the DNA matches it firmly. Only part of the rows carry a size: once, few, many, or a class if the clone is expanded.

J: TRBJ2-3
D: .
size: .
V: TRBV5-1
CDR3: CASSPGGGTDTQYF
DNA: TGCGCCAGCAGCCCCGGGGGAGGCACAGATACGCAGTATTTT

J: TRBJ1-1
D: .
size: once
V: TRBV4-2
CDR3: CASSQDSGRANTEAFF
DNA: TGTGCCAGCAGCCAAGATTCCGGCAGGGCGAACACTGAAGCTTTCTTT

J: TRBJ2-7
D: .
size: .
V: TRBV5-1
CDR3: CASNTGRGYEQYF
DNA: TGCGCCAGCAACACCGGACGGGGGTACGAGCAGTACTTC

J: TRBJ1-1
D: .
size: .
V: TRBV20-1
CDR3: CSARRGTQAFF
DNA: TGCAGTGCTAGACGAGGAACCCAAGCTTTCTTT

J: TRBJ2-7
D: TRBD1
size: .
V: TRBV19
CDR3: CASSTQRDSTYEQYF
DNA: TGTGCCAGTAGCACCCAGAGGGACAGTACCTACGAGCAGTACTTC

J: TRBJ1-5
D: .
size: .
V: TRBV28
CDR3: CASTPGWGNQPQHF
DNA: TGTGCCAGCACCCCGGGGTGGGGCAATCAGCCCCAGCATTTT

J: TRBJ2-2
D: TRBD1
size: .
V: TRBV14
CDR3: CASSPWTGRTGELFF
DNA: TGTGCCAGCAGCCCATGGACAGGGCGCACCGGGGAGCTGTTTTTT

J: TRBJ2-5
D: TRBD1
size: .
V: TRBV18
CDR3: CASSLDRVETQYF
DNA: TGTGCCAGCTCACTGGACAGGGTAGAGACCCAGTACTTC

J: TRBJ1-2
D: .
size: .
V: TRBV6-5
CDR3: CASRGHYYGYTF
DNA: TGTGCCAGCAGAGGACACTACTATGGCTACACCTTC

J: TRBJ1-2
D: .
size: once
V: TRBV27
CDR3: CASRGGAYGYTF
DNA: TGTGCCAGCCGGGGGGGGGCCTATGGCTACACCTTC

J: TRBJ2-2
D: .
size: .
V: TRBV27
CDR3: CASSLKGGNTGELFF
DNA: TGTGCCAGCAGTTTAAAAGGGGGAAACACCGGGGAGTTGTTTTTT

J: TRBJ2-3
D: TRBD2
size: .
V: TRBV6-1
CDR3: CASSAQTLRTRGSTDTQYF
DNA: TGTGCCAGCAGTGCACAGACCCTGCGGACTAGAGGAAGCACAGATACGCAGTATTTT

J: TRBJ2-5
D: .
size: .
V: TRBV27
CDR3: CASSLLRGSTQETQYF
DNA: TGTGCCAGCAGTTTATTGCGGGGTTCAACGCAAGAGACCCAGTACTTC

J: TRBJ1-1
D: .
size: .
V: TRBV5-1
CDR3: CASSLWGGPNTEAFF
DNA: TGCGCCAGCAGCTTGTGGGGGGGGCCGAACACTGAAGCTTTCTTT

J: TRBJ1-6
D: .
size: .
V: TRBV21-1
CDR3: CASSRTGNFGSPLHF
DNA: TGTGCCAGCAGCCGGACAGGGAATTTCGGTTCACCCCTCCACTTT

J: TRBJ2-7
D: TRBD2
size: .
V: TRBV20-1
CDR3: CSASRTSGLREQYF
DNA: TGCAGTGCTAGTCGGACTAGCGGGCTTCGCGAGCAGTACTTC

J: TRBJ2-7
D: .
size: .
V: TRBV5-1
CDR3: CASSSDRFSYEQYF
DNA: TGCGCCAGCAGCTCCGACAGGTTTTCCTACGAGCAGTACTTC

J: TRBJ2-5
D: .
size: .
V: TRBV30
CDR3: CAWRGEAETQYF
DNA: TGTGCCTGGAGGGGGGAGGCAGAGACCCAGTACTTC

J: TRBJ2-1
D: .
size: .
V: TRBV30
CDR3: CAWSVRGDYNEQFF
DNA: TGTGCCTGGAGTGTGCGGGGCGATTACAATGAGCAGTTCTTC

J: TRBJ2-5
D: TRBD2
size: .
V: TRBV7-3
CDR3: CASSPRTSGGETQYF
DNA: TGTGCCAGCAGCCCTCGGACTAGCGGGGGAGAGACCCAGTACTTC

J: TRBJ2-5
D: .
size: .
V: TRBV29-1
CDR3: CSVENGRGRTQYF
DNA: TGCAGCGTTGAAAATGGCAGGGGCCGTACCCAGTACTTC

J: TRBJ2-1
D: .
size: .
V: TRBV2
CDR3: CASSGGVAEQFF
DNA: TGTGCCAGCAGTGGGGGGGTAGCGGAGCAGTTCTTC

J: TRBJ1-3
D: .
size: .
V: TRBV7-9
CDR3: CASSLEPRTIYF
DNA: TGTGCCAGCAGCTTAGAGCCCCGCACCATATATTTT

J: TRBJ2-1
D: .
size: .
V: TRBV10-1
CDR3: CASSERGNEQFF
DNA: TGCGCCAGCAGTGAGAGGGGGAATGAGCAGTTCTTC

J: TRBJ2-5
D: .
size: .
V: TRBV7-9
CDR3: CASSLSMETQYF
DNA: TGTGCCAGCAGCTTATCAATGGAGACCCAGTACTTC

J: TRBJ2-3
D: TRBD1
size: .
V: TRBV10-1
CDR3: CAPPSHRGHTDTQYF
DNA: TGCGCCCCACCCAGCCACAGGGGGCATACAGATACGCAGTATTTT

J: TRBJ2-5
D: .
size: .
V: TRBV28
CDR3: CASIRRGQQETQYF
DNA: TGTGCCAGCATTCGAAGGGGACAACAAGAGACCCAGTACTTC

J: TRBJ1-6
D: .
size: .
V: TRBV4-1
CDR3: CASSQEEAVSPLHF
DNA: TGCGCCAGCAGCCAAGAAGAGGCAGTTTCACCCCTCCACTTT

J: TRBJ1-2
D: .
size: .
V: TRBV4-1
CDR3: CASSQGEGDWNYGYTF
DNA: TGCGCCAGCAGCCAAGGCGAGGGAGATTGGAACTATGGCTACACCTTC

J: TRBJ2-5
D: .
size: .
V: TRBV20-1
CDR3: CSAHEKTQYF
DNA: TGCAGTGCGCATGAGAAGACCCAGTACTTC

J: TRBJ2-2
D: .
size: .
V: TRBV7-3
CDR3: CASSLVHKNTGELFF
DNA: TGTGCCAGCAGCTTAGTGCACAAGAACACCGGGGAGCTGTTTTTT

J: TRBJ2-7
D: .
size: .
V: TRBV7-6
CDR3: CASSFLMGGEQYF
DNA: TGTGCCAGCAGCTTCCTAATGGGGGGCGAGCAGTACTTC